A single TCR beta chain is shown here with its context. The antigen remains undetermined. The data were taken from a study of neoadjuvant nivolumab and ipilimumab in lung cancer. Study-wide findings and caveats: Resected tumors had greater TCR richness and clonality than uninvolved lung.

Sequencing was performed with immunoSEQ multiplex PCR; in TCRdb, only in-frame clones are kept and a portion is missing. The sample records more than 40,000 clones, about 89% being singletons. CDR1 and CDR2 (germline): MNHNY, SVGAGI (reference sequence). Deletions cut 7 bases from V and 2 bases from J, with 8 bases between. The CDR3 contains 12 residues. Sequences were derived from blood, sampled before neoadjuvant nivolumab, alone or with ipilimumab. This clonotype was obtained from an adult with non-small cell lung cancer. Some clones in this sample may be carry-over from other donors' samples. This chain links TRBV6-6 with TRBJ1-2; D gene ambiguous. The CDR3 coding sequence is TGTGCCAGCACCGACGGAAACTATGGCTACACCTTC. Protein product: CASTDGNYGYTF.